Listed here is a single TCR beta chain. The antigen remains unidentified. A single record per CDR3 protein comes from TCRdb applying MiXCR to the reads. The repertoire holds some 450,000 distinct CDR3 sequences, with roughly 30% as singletons. This sample stems from a study of T cell repertoires in cytomegalovirus infection. In the study overall: Carrying CMV and the relevant HLA type showed in public TCR beta signatures. Findings of the study overall: Clonotype analysis showed dominance of the ex vivo response by HLA-C-restricted CMV-specific TCR beta clonotypes. The cumulative frequency of public TCR beta families identified carriers of CMV plus the relevant HLA.

Trimming stripped 1 base from V and 8 bases from J, with 17 bases between. The V gene's germline CDR1 is LNHNV and CDR2 YYDKDF (reference sequence). CDR3 length: 16 residues. What was sequenced was PBMCs. The rearrangement links TRBV15 to TRBJ1-4; D gene ambiguous. The source is a human donor in good health (CMV status not recorded). Some clones in this sample may be carry-over from other donors' samples. The CDR3 loop reads CATSRGGQAREEKLFF. The CDR3 DNA follows: TGTGCCACCAGCAGAGGTGGGCAGGCCCGAGAGGAAAAACTGTTTTTT.